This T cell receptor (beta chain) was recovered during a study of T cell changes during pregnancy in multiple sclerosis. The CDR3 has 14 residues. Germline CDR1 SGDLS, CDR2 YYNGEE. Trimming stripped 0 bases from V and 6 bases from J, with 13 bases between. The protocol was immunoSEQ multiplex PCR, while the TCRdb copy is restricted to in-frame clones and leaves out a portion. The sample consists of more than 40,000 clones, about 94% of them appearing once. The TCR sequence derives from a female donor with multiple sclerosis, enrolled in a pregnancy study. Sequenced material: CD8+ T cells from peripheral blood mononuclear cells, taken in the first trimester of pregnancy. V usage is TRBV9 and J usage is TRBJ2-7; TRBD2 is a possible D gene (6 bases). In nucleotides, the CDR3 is TGTGCCAGCAGCGTAGGAGGAGGAGGGCGCGAGCAGTACTTC. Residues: CASSVGGGGREQYF.